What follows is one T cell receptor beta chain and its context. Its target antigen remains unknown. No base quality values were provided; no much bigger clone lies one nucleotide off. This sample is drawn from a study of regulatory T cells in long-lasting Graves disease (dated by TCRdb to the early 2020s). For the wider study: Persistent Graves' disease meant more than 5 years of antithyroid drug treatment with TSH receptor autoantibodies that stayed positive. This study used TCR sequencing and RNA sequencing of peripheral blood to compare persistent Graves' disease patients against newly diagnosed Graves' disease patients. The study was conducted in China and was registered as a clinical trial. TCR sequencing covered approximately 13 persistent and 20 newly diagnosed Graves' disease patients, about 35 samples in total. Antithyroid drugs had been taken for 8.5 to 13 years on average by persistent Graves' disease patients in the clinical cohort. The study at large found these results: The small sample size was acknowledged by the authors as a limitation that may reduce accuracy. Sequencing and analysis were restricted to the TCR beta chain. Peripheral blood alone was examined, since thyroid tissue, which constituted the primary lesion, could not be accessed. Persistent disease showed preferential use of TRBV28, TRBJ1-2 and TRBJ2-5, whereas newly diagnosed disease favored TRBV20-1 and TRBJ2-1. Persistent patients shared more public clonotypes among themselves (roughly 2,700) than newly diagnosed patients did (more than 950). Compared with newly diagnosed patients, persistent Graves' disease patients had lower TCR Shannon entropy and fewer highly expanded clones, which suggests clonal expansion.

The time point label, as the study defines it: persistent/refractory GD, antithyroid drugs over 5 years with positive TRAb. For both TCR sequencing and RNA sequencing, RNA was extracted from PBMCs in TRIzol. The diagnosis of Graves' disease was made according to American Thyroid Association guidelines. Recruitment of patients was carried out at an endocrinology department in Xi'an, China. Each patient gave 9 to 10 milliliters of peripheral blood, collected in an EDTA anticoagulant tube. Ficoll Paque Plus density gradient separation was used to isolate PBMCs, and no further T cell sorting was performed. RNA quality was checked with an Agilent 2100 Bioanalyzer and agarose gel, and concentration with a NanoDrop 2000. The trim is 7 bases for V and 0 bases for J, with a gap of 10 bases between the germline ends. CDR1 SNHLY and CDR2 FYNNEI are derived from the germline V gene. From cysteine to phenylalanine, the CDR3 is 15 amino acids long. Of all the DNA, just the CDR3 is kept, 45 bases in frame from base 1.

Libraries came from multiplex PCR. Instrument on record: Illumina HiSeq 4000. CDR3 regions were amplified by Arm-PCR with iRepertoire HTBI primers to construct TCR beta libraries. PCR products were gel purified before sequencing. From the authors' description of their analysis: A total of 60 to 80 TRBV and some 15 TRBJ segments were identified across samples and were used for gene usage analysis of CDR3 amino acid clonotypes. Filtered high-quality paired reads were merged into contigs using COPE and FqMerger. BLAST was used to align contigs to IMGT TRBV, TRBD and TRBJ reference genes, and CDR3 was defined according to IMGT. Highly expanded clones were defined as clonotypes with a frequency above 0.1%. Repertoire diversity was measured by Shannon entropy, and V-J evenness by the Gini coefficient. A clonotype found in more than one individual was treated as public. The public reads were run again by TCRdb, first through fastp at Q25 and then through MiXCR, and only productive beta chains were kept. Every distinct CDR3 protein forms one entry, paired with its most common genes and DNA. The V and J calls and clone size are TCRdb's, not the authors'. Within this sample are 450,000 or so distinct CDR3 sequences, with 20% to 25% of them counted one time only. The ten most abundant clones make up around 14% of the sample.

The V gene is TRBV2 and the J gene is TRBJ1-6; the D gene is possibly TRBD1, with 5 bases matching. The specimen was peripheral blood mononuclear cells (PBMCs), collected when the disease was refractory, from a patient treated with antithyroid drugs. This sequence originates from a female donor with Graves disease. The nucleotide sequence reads TGTGCCAGCATTAGGGACGGCTCCTATAATTCACCCCTCCACTTT. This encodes CASIRDGSYNSPLHF.